These 9 T cell receptor beta chains came from one sample sequenced in a study of cytomegalovirus exposure and HLA in healthy donors. The PCR made use of 60 Vbeta and 13 Jbeta primers. Method: immunoSEQ multiplex PCR; TCRdb's copy keeps in-frame clones and lacks some. Its clone listing holds 70,000 to 90,000 clones. The specimen was PBMCs. Receptors originate from a man between 18 and 35 years old in good health and CMV-seropositive.

The CDR3 here is CASSPNGVGEGSGANVLTF. CDR3 DNA: TGTGCCAGCTCACCGAATGGAGTGGGCGAGGGCTCTGGGGCCAACGTCCTGACTTTC. The J gene is TRBJ2-6, the V gene TRBV18; TRBD2 might be the D (5 bases). CDR1 and CDR2 (germline): KGHSH, LQKENI. Trimming took off 3 bases at V and 0 bases at J, with 18 bases between the two ends. This CDR3 region has 19 residues.

This chain uses TRBV28 with TRBJ2-5; TRBD1 aligns across 8 bases. CDR1 and CDR2 from the germline V gene are MDHEN and SYDVKM. V shed 3 bases and J 1 base; nucleotides not matched to a gene: 4. CDR3 size: 15 residues. Here the CDR3 reads CASSFSTGGQETQYF. The CDR3 DNA reads TGTGCCAGCAGTTTCAGTACAGGGGGCCAAGAGACCCAGTACTTC. Full variable domain (rest looked up from reference TRBV28 and TRBJ2-5): DVKVTQSSRYLVKRTGEKVFLECVQDMDHENMFWYRQDPGLGLRLIYFSYDVKMKEKGDIPEGYSVSREKKERFSLILESASTNQTSMYLCASSFSTGGQETQYFGPGTRLLVL.

The rearrangement joins TRBV7-2 to TRBJ2-7, with 9 bases lining up with TRBD1. V lost 1 base, J lost 3 bases, and 4 bases stayed unmatched. Germline V gene lookup returns CDR1 SGHTA and CDR2 FQGNSA. This CDR3 has 15 amino acids. CDR3 bases: TGTGCCAGCAGCTTAGTGGGGACAGGGATCTACGAGCAGTACTTC. Its protein product is CASSLVGTGIYEQYF.

This chain connects TRBV4-2 to TRBJ2-2; 9 nucleotides line up with TRBD2. Germline V gene sequence: CDR1 LGHNA, CDR2 YNFKEQ. This CDR3 has 16 amino acids. V trimming: 4 bases; J trimming: 4 bases; junction bases outside the gene matches: 7. CDR3 region: CASSPGTSFVTGELFF. The CDR3 DNA is TGTGCCAGCAGCCCTGGGACTAGCTTCGTCACCGGGGAGCTGTTTTTT.

The chain combines TRBV25-1 with TRBJ2-2, with D tentatively TRBD1 (5 bases). This CDR3 spans 15 amino acids. Trimming left V 4 bases short and J 1 base short, with 10 bases between. Germline lookup yields CDR1 MGHDK and CDR2 SYGVNS. The CDR3 DNA reads TGTGCCAGCAGTGTAACTCAGGGGAACACCGGGGAGCTGTTTTTT. Residues: CASSVTQGNTGELFF.

This chain connects TRBV30 to TRBJ2-7; maybe TRBD1 (6 bases). V lost 5 bases to trimming and J lost 2 bases, with 13 bases between them. The CDR3 covers 13 residues. Per germline, CDR1 GTSNPN and CDR2 SVGIG (reference sequence). In DNA form, the CDR3 reads TGTGCCTGGGAACAGGGTTTAGCCTACGAGCAGTACTTC. This translates into CAWEQGLAYEQYF.

V and J are TRBV5-1 and TRBJ2-1, with a possible D match to TRBD2 (6 bases). CDR1 and CDR2 (germline): SGHRS, YFSETQ. This CDR3 has 14 amino acids. The germline V and J ends were trimmed by 0 bases and 8 bases, with 12 bases remaining between them. For the CDR3, the DNA is TGCGCCAGCAGCTTGGGTCAGGGAGGTGATGAGCAGTTCTTC. Amino acids: CASSLGQGGDEQFF.

CDR3 protein: CASSSRDRFAYEQYF. CDR3 in DNA: TGTGCCAGCAGCTCCCGCGACAGGTTTGCCTACGAGCAGTACTTC. V is TRBV5-6 and J is TRBJ2-7, with D possibly TRBD1 on 6 matching bases. V lost 3 bases to trimming and J lost 2 bases, with 15 bases between them. From germline, CDR1 is SGHDT and CDR2 YYEEEE. This CDR3 region has 15 residues.

The V and J genes are TRBV7-9 and TRBJ1-1; TRBD1 agrees at 8 bases. The V gene end was trimmed by 4 bases and the J gene end by 0 bases; junction bases not matched to a gene: 4. The germline V gene encodes CDR1 SEHNR and CDR2 FQNEAQ (reference sequence). CDR3 size: 15 residues. For the CDR3, the DNA is TGTGCCAGCAGCTCGAGGACAGGGCTGAACACTGAAGCTTTCTTT. Residues: CASSSRTGLNTEAFF. Drawing the rest from reference TRBV7-9 and TRBJ1-1, the complete variable domain is DTGVSQNPRHKITKRGQNVTFRCDPISEHNRLYWYRQTLGQGPEFLTYFQNEAQLEKSRLLSDRFSAERPKGSFSTLEIQRTEQGDSAMYLCASSSRTGLNTEAFFGQGTRLTVV.